A selection of T cell receptor beta chains follows, all from one sample in a study of cytomegalovirus exposure and HLA in healthy donors. Sequencing used immunoSEQ multiplex PCR; TCRdb keeps in-frame clones, though not all of them. The sample holds over 120,000 clones, around 72% seen once. The source material was PBMCs. Receptors originate from a man between 18 and 29 years old in good health and CMV-seropositive. CDR3s include the opening cysteine and the closing phenylalanine or tryptophan. A D gene is named only where the DNA matches it firmly. Only part of the rows carry a size: once, few, many, or a class if the clone is expanded.

v_gene	d_gene	j_gene	abundance	CDR3aa	CDR3nt
TRBV29-1	TRBD1	TRBJ1-1	NA	CSVGGRGLAEAFF	TGCAGCGTGGGGGGCAGGGGGCTGGCTGAAGCTTTCTTT
TRBV30	NA	TRBJ2-5	NA	CAWSVLGQGKYETQYF	TGTGCCTGGAGTGTACTCGGGCAGGGGAAATATGAGACCCAGTACTTC
TRBV10-2	TRBD2	TRBJ2-3	NA	CASSVAGGYTDTQYF	TGCGCCAGCAGTGTGGCGGGGGGTTACACAGATACGCAGTATTTT
TRBV10-3	NA	TRBJ2-2	NA	CAISGGGGGTNTGELFF	TGTGCCATCAGTGGAGGGGGAGGGGGAACGAACACCGGGGAGCTGTTTTTT
TRBV19	NA	TRBJ1-4	few	CASNPAGTMSEKLFF	TGTGCCAGTAACCCTGCAGGGACAATGTCGGAAAAACTGTTTTTT
TRBV7-8	NA	TRBJ1-1	NA	CASSLVSAENQEAFF	TGTGCCAGCAGCTTAGTTTCGGCGGAGAACCAGGAAGCTTTCTTT
TRBV2	NA	TRBJ2-4	NA	CASSGTLAKNIQYF	TGTGCCAGCAGTGGGACACTAGCCAAAAACATTCAGTACTTC
TRBV29-1	NA	TRBJ1-2	NA	CSVSGGNYGYTF	TGCAGCGTGTCCGGGGGTAACTATGGCTACACCTTC
TRBV5-5	TRBD2	TRBJ2-7	NA	CASSPRTSGVYFYEQYF	TGTGCCAGCAGCCCTAGGACTAGCGGGGTATATTTCTACGAGCAGTACTTC
TRBV7-9	TRBD2	TRBJ2-1	NA	CASSLGGSSSFF	TGTGCCAGCAGCTTAGGCGGGAGTAGCTCGTTCTTC
TRBV6-6	NA	TRBJ1-5	NA	CASRAPGSNQPQHF	TGTGCCAGCAGAGCGCCCGGTAGCAATCAGCCCCAGCATTTT
TRBV7-2	NA	TRBJ1-4	NA	CASSRSNEKLFF	TGTGCCAGCAGCCGTTCTAATGAAAAACTGTTTTTT
TRBV18	NA	TRBJ1-2	NA	CASSPGNNYGYTF	TGTGCCAGCTCACCCGGGAACAACTATGGCTACACCTTC
TRBV6-5	TRBD1	TRBJ2-7	NA	CASRRTGRTYEQYF	TGTGCCAGCAGGAGGACAGGGCGTACCTACGAGCAGTACTTC
TRBV28	NA	TRBJ1-4	NA	CASQGRWEKLFF	TGTGCCAGCCAGGGGCGGTGGGAAAAACTGTTTTTT
TRBV4-2	TRBD2	TRBJ2-7	NA	CASSQDSGGHYEQYF	TGTGCCAGCAGCCAGGACAGCGGGGGGCACTACGAGCAGTACTTC
TRBV27	NA	TRBJ2-5	NA	CASRKLADRKETQYF	TGTGCCAGCAGGAAACTTGCCGACAGGAAAGAGACCCAGTACTTC
TRBV19	TRBD1	TRBJ2-5	NA	CASSQQGTPRETQYF	TGTGCCAGTAGTCAACAGGGGACCCCCCGGGAGACCCAGTACTTC
TRBV29-1	NA	TRBJ1-1	NA	CSAHRGALMNTEAFF	TGCAGCGCCCACCGCGGGGCGCTTATGAACACTGAAGCTTTCTTT
TRBV6-5	TRBD1	TRBJ2-7	NA	CASSYRGPGGIEQYF	TGTGCCAGCAGTTACCGCGGTCCAGGGGGTATCGAGCAGTACTTC
TRBV6-6	TRBD2	TRBJ2-1	NA	CASSRLPGTSGSEQFF	TGTGCCAGCAGTCGCTTACCCGGGACTAGCGGTAGTGAGCAGTTCTTC
TRBV7-6	NA	TRBJ1-3	few	CASSLGVSGLDTIYF	TGTGCCAGCAGCTTAGGAGTGTCGGGGTTGGACACCATATATTTT
TRBV28	TRBD2	TRBJ2-3	NA	CASSSRGAGVSTDTQYF	TGTGCCAGCAGTTCCCGGGGAGCGGGAGTGAGCACAGATACGCAGTATTTT
TRBV5-5	NA	TRBJ1-5	NA	CASSLDSGRPQPQHF	TGTGCCAGCAGCTTGGATTCGGGGAGACCTCAGCCCCAGCATTTT
TRBV28	TRBD1	TRBJ2-1	once	CASSLWQGALDNEQFF	TGTGCCAGCAGTTTATGGCAGGGGGCTCTTGACAATGAGCAGTTCTTC
TRBV7-2	TRBD2	TRBJ2-1	NA	CASSLTSGLYNEQFF	TGTGCCAGCAGTCTAACTAGCGGGTTATACAATGAGCAGTTCTTC
TRBV5-4	NA	TRBJ2-7	NA	CASSPRAGLYEQYF	TGTGCCAGCAGCCCAAGAGCAGGACTCTACGAGCAGTACTTC
TRBV10-1	NA	TRBJ1-2	once	CASSEGTANYGYTF	TGCGCCAGCAGTGAGGGAACAGCTAACTATGGCTACACCTTC
TRBV28	NA	TRBJ2-3	NA	CASSFQPPLAEGVTDTQYF	TGTGCCAGCAGTTTCCAACCCCCTCTAGCGGAGGGGGTCACAGATACGCAGTATTTT
TRBV5-1	TRBD1	TRBJ2-7	NA	CASSPGTGITYEQYF	TGCGCCAGCAGCCCCGGGACAGGGATTACCTACGAGCAGTACTTC
TRBV16	TRBD2	TRBJ2-7	once	CASSHGGGRSYEQYF	TGTGCCAGCAGCCACGGCGGGGGGCGATCCTACGAGCAGTACTTC
TRBV27	NA	TRBJ2-3	NA	CASSSYRLSTDTQYF	TGTGCCAGCAGTTCTTACAGGCTTAGCACAGATACGCAGTATTTT
TRBV7-9	TRBD1	TRBJ1-6	NA	CASSATGTGENPLHF	TGTGCCAGCAGCGCCACCGGGACAGGGGAGAACCCCCTCCACTTT
TRBV2	TRBD1	TRBJ1-2	few	CASSGTGGPLGNGYTF	TGTGCCAGCAGCGGGACAGGGGGCCCCTTGGGTAATGGCTACACCTTC
TRBV6-5	TRBD2	TRBJ2-4	NA	CASRLAGGGNIQYF	TGTGCCAGCCGTCTAGCGGGAGGGGGAAACATTCAGTACTTC
TRBV18	TRBD2	TRBJ2-7	NA	CASSPGLAGGSYEQYF	TGTGCCAGCTCCCCGGGACTAGCGGGAGGGTCCTACGAGCAGTACTTC
TRBV6-1	NA	TRBJ1-5	NA	CASSESLLSNQPQHF	TGTGCCAGCAGTGAGTCTTTACTGAGCAATCAGCCCCAGCATTTT
TRBV29-1	TRBD1	TRBJ1-1	NA	CSVRSPPGQGKEYTEAFF	TGCAGCGTTCGATCCCCACCGGGACAGGGGAAGGAGTACACTGAAGCTTTCTTT
TRBV5-1	TRBD2	TRBJ2-1	NA	CASSLGSGGANEQFF	TGCGCCAGCAGCTTGGGGAGCGGGGGGGCCAATGAGCAGTTCTTC
TRBV10-3	TRBD1	TRBJ1-1	NA	CAISESDRDNTEAFF	TGTGCCATCAGTGAGTCCGACAGGGACAACACTGAAGCTTTCTTT
TRBV7-9	TRBD1	TRBJ1-5	NA	CASSAGQGYNQPQHF	TGTGCCAGCAGCGCCGGACAGGGGTACAATCAGCCCCAGCATTTT
TRBV5-6	TRBD2	TRBJ2-7	NA	CASSLRTSGVSGSYEQYF	TGTGCCAGCAGCCTTCGGACTAGCGGGGTTTCAGGCTCCTACGAGCAGTACTTC
TRBV6-4	TRBD1	TRBJ2-7	NA	CASSDSSGQGGEQYF	TGTGCCAGCAGTGACTCGAGCGGACAGGGGGGCGAGCAGTACTTC
TRBV7-8	NA	TRBJ1-1	NA	CASSRYSGGMNTEAFF	TGTGCCAGCAGCCGCTATTCGGGGGGAATGAACACTGAAGCTTTCTTT
TRBV6-5	TRBD2	TRBJ2-1	NA	CASSYLRGLAGEQFF	TGTGCCAGCAGTTACCTCAGGGGACTAGCGGGTGAGCAGTTCTTC
TRBV7-9	TRBD2	TRBJ2-7	NA	CASSPSGRVFYEQYF	TGTGCCAGCAGCCCCAGCGGGAGAGTTTTCTACGAGCAGTACTTC
TRBV6-5	NA	TRBJ1-2	NA	CASSYRGGYGYTF	TGTGCCAGCAGTTACAGGGGGGGGTATGGCTACACCTTC
TRBV2	TRBD1	TRBJ1-1	NA	CASIVGTEMNTEAFF	TGTGCCAGCATAGTTGGGACAGAGATGAACACTGAAGCTTTCTTT
TRBV2	TRBD1	TRBJ2-3	NA	CASKTGVDTQYF	TGTGCCAGCAAAACAGGGGTTGATACGCAGTATTTT
TRBV9	TRBD2	TRBJ2-1	NA	CASTGTSQNNEQFF	TGTGCCAGCACCGGGACTAGCCAGAACAATGAGCAGTTCTTC